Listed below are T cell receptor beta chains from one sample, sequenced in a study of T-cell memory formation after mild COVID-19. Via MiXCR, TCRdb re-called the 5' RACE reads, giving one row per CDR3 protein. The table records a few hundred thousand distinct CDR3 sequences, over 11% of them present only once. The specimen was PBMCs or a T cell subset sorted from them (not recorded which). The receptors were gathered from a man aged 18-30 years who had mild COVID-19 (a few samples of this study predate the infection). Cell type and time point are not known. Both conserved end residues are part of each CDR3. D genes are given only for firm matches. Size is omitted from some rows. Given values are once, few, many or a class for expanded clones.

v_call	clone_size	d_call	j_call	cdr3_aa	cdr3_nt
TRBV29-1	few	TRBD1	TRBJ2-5	CSVAGTGDIRETQYF	TGCAGCGTAGCCGGGACAGGGGACATCAGAGAGACCCAGTACTTC
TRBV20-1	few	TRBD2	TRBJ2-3	CSARPSGGVSTDTQYF	TGCAGTGCTAGACCTAGCGGGGGAGTTAGCACAGATACGCAGTATTTT
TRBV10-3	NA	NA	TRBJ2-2	CAISRRGTNTGELFF	TGTGCCATCAGTCGGCGGGGTACGAACACCGGGGAGCTGTTTTTT
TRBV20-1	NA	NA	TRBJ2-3	CSARVRGATTQYF	TGCAGTGCTAGAGTACGGGGAGCGACTACGCAGTATTTT
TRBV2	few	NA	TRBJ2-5	CASSRLAETQYF	TGTGCCAGCAGTAGGCTAGCGGAGACCCAGTACTTC
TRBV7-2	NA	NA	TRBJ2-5	CASRTRLAGKETQYF	TGTGCCAGCAGGACTCGACTCGCGGGCAAAGAGACCCAGTACTTC
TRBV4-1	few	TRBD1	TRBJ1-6	CASSQGQVANSPLHF	TGCGCCAGCAGCCAGGGACAGGTAGCAAATTCACCCCTCCACTTT
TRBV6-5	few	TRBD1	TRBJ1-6	CAKREGAYGNSPLHF	TGTGCCAAAAGGGAGGGGGCGTATGGGAATTCACCCCTCCACTTT
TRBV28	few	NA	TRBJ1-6	CASSLDSGGNSPLHF	TGTGCCAGCAGTTTGGACAGTGGGGGGAATTCACCCCTCCACTTT
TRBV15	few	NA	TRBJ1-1	CATSPDLSGGTEAFF	TGTGCCACCAGCCCTGACCTTAGTGGGGGCACTGAAGCTTTCTTT
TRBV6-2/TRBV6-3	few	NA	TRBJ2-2	CASSYGTFANTGELFF	TGTGCCAGCAGTTACGGGACGTTCGCGAACACCGGGGAGCTGTTTTTT
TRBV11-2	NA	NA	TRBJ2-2	CASSPGGGLGNGELFF	TGTGCCAGCAGCCCCGGTGGGGGGCTCGGAAACGGGGAGCTGTTTTTT
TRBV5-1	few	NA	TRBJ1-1	CASSLLGNGNTEAFF	TGCGCCAGCAGCTTGTTGGGTAACGGGAACACTGAAGCTTTCTTT
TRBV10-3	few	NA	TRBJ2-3	CAITGGSTDTQYF	TGTGCCATCACTGGGGGGAGCACAGATACGCAGTATTTT
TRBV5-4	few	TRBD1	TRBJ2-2	CASSPPAGQGTGELFF	TGTGCCAGCAGTCCGCCGGCGGGACAGGGGACCGGGGAGCTGTTTTTT
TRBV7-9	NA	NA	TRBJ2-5	CASSLGGQGETQYF	TGTGCCAGCAGCTTAGGAGGGCAGGGAGAGACCCAGTACTTC
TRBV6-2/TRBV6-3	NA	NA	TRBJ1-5	CASSYVPGDQPQHF	TGTGCCAGCAGTTACGTACCGGGGGATCAGCCCCAGCATTTT
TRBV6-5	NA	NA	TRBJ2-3	CASSQVRPAREDTQYF	TGTGCCAGCAGTCAGGTGAGGCCGGCTCGGGAAGATACGCAGTATTTT
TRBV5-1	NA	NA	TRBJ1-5	CASSSQDRNQPQHF	TGCGCCAGCAGCTCGCAAGATCGCAATCAGCCCCAGCATTTT
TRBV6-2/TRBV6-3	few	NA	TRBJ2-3	CASHSTDTQYF	TGTGCCAGCCACTCCACAGATACGCAGTATTTT
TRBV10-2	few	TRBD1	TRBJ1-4	CASSEPRGSHREKLFF	TGCGCCAGCAGTGAACCCAGGGGGAGTCATAGGGAAAAACTGTTTTTT
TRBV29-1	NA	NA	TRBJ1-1	CSVVQGTEAFF	TGCAGCGTTGTTCAGGGGACTGAAGCTTTCTTT
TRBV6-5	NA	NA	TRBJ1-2	CASGLWGVDGYTF	TGTGCCAGCGGACTGTGGGGCGTGGATGGCTACACCTTC
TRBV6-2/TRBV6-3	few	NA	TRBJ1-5	CASSWVNQPQHF	TGTGCCAGCAGTTGGGTAAATCAGCCCCAGCATTTT
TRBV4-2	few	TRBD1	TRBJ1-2	CASSQGTGDYGYTF	TGTGCCAGCAGCCAAGGCACAGGGGACTATGGCTACACCTTC
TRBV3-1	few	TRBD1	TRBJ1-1	CASSQHRGTTEAFF	TGTGCCAGCAGCCAGCACAGGGGGACTACTGAAGCTTTCTTT
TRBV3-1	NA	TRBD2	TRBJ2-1	CASSQGRLAGGPNRQFF	TGTGCCAGCAGCCAAGGGAGACTAGCGGGGGGGCCGAACCGGCAGTTCTTC
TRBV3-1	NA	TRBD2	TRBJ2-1	CASSQGYAGVFF	TGTGCCAGCAGCCAAGGGTATGCGGGGGTGTTCTTC
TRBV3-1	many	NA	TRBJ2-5	CASSQVDSVGQYF	TGTGCCAGCAGCCAAGTGGATAGCGTGGGCCAGTACTTC
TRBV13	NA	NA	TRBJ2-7	CASSARGFEQYF	TGTGCCAGCAGCGCTAGGGGTTTCGAGCAGTACTTC
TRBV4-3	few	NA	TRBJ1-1	CASSLIPVGGGAFF	TGCGCCAGCAGCCTTATACCTGTGGGCGGAGGAGCTTTCTTT
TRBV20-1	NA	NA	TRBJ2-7	CSAREVTTDEQYF	TGCAGTGCTAGAGAAGTGACCACGGACGAGCAGTACTTC
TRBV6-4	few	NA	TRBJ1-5	CASSDSYRASNQPQHF	TGTGCCAGCAGTGACTCGTACAGGGCGAGCAATCAGCCCCAGCATTTT
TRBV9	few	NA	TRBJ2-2	CASSASGNTGELFF	TGTGCCAGCAGCGCTAGTGGGAACACCGGGGAGCTGTTTTTT
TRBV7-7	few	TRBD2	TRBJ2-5	CASGQQGQTQYF	TGTGCTAGCGGGCAACAAGGGCAGACCCAGTACTTC
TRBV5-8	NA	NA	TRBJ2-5	CASSLHGGQETQYF	TGTGCCAGCAGCCTCCACGGCGGCCAAGAGACCCAGTACTTC
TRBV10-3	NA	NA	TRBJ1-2	CAISDNGRYGYTF	TGTGCCATCAGTGACAACGGTCGGTATGGCTACACCTTC
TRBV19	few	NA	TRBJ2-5	CASSAGRVKTQYF	TGTGCCAGTAGTGCCGGGAGAGTAAAGACCCAGTACTTC
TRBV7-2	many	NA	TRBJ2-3	CASSSFIQYGSTDTQYF	TGTGCCAGCAGCTCCTTTATACAATATGGTAGCACAGATACGCAGTATTTT
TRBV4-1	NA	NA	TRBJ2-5	CASSHGTSQTQYF	TGCGCCAGCAGCCACGGCACCTCTCAGACCCAGTACTTC
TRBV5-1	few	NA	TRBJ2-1	CASSSDGVLNEQFF	TGCGCCAGCAGCTCGGACGGAGTCCTCAATGAGCAGTTCTTC
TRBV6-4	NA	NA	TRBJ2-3	CASSDGGTTDTQYF	TGTGCCAGCAGTGATGGGGGGACCACAGATACGCAGTATTTT
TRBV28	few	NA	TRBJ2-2	CASGGQPGELFF	TGTGCCAGCGGAGGACAGCCCGGGGAGCTGTTTTTT
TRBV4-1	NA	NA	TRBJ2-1	CASSQDLAYNEQFF	TGCGCCAGCAGCCAAGATCTGGCCTACAATGAGCAGTTCTTC
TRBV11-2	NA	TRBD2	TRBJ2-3	CASSLRRGVTDTQYF	TGTGCCAGCAGCTTACGGCGGGGGGTAACAGATACGCAGTATTTT
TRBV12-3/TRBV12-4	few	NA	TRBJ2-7	CASSLQATYEQYF	TGTGCCAGCAGTTTGCAGGCTACCTACGAGCAGTACTTC
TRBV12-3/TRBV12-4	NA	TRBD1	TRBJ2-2	CASSRGGPGELFF	TGTGCCAGCAGTAGAGGGGGCCCCGGGGAGCTGTTTTTT